This T cell receptor (beta chain) was recovered during a study of T cells in Graves' hyperthyroidism and ophthalmopathy. V lost 2 bases and J 6 bases, leaving 8 bases between the germline ends. Germline V gene sequence: CDR1 SGHDT, CDR2 YYEEEE. The CDR3 totals 12 residues. As regards this clonotype: No antigen is known for it.

Broader study findings: Ophthalmopathy was model-predicted a median about six months pre-onset.

Amplification targeted TCR beta CDR3 regions from RNA transcripts. An initial round of RT-PCR targeting the TCR CDR3 relied on the HTBI primer set. TCRdb fed the multiplex PCR reads into MiXCR, producing one record per CDR3 protein. Of approximately 520,000 distinct CDR3 sequences detected, approximately 25% appear once; the ten largest clones hold about 11%. The chain is built from TRBV5-6 and TRBJ1-2, with no clear D. This TCR was sampled from a woman in her thirties with Graves' ophthalmopathy. Sequences were obtained from blood. The CDR3 loop is CASSFLVDGYTF. DNA of the CDR3: TGTGCCAGCAGCTTCTTGGTGGATGGCTACACCTTC.